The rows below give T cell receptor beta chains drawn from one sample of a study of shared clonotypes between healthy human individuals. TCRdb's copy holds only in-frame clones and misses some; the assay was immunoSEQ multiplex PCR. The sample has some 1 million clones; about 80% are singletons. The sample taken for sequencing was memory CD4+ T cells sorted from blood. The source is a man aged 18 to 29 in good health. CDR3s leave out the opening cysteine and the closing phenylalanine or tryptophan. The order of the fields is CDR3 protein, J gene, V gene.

CDR3 protein: ASSPRGRGATHEQY
J gene: TRBJ2-7
V gene: TRBV18

CDR3 protein: ASRSTVHEQF
J gene: TRBJ2-1
V gene: TRBV27

CDR3 protein: ASSLTTGGAEQF
J gene: TRBJ2-1
V gene: TRBV18

CDR3 protein: AWNTGTGNTIY
J gene: TRBJ1-3
V gene: TRBV30

CDR3 protein: ASSTRGGNSRLSDTQY
J gene: TRBJ2-3
V gene: TRBV11-3

CDR3 protein: ASSLDGEGIT
J gene: TRBJ1-2
V gene: TRBV5-4

CDR3 protein: ASSPGQGGPYEQY
J gene: TRBJ2-7
V gene: TRBV5-1

CDR3 protein: ASSPLPETGYGYT
J gene: TRBJ1-2
V gene: TRBV5-1

CDR3 protein: ASSLETGSVHEQY
J gene: TRBJ2-7
V gene: TRBV5-1

CDR3 protein: ASTPRDNQPQH
J gene: TRBJ1-5
V gene: TRBV28

CDR3 protein: ASSVGPEGSYNEQF
J gene: TRBJ2-1
V gene: TRBV9

CDR3 protein: ASSILAGVDTQY
J gene: TRBJ2-3
V gene: TRBV7-2

CDR3 protein: ASSSGQPNGELF
J gene: TRBJ2-2
V gene: TRBV28

CDR3 protein: ASSQEGTPSNQPQH
J gene: TRBJ1-5
V gene: TRBV4-3

CDR3 protein: AWSYPGQGGGYT
J gene: TRBJ1-2
V gene: TRBV30

CDR3 protein: ASSLSWGSRQETQY
J gene: TRBJ2-5
V gene: TRBV5-4

CDR3 protein: ASSLAFTSVHEQY
J gene: TRBJ2-7
V gene: TRBV7-2

CDR3 protein: ASSLGQGSSYEQY
J gene: TRBJ2-7
V gene: TRBV5-1

CDR3 protein: ASGLQDGGREQY
J gene: TRBJ2-7
V gene: TRBV12-5

CDR3 protein: ASSLELNTEAF
J gene: TRBJ1-1
V gene: TRBV4-2

CDR3 protein: ASSPKADEQY
J gene: TRBJ2-7
V gene: TRBV18

CDR3 protein: ASSEVGNSPLH
J gene: TRBJ1-6
V gene: TRBV6-1

CDR3 protein: ASSLSGTTNTDTQY
J gene: TRBJ2-3
V gene: TRBV28

CDR3 protein: ASSLSGQGFGTQY
J gene: TRBJ2-5
V gene: TRBV27

CDR3 protein: ASSEQGVTYEQY
J gene: TRBJ2-7
V gene: TRBV2

CDR3 protein: ASSYLRDRANTEAF
J gene: TRBJ1-1
V gene: TRBV6-6

CDR3 protein: ASSSHGELF
J gene: TRBJ2-2
V gene: TRBV28

CDR3 protein: ASSGGRAGGPRTDTQY
J gene: TRBJ2-3
V gene: TRBV6-1

CDR3 protein: ASSIGRGADTQY
J gene: TRBJ2-3
V gene: TRBV19

CDR3 protein: ASSPRLAAANTGELF
J gene: TRBJ2-2
V gene: TRBV7-2

CDR3 protein: ASSLSYQSYNEQF
J gene: TRBJ2-1
V gene: TRBV27

CDR3 protein: ASSDEGTSGRWGTDTQY
J gene: TRBJ2-3
V gene: TRBV6-4

CDR3 protein: AWSVRRPTGNTIY
J gene: TRBJ1-3
V gene: TRBV30

CDR3 protein: AWSVGSGYEQY
J gene: .
V gene: TRBV30

CDR3 protein: ASSQDQYNEQF
J gene: TRBJ2-1
V gene: TRBV4-1

CDR3 protein: ASSYEGWRSYEQY
J gene: TRBJ2-7
V gene: TRBV6-6

CDR3 protein: ASTRQGGGFGEKLF
J gene: TRBJ1-4
V gene: TRBV27

CDR3 protein: ASSLGLAGGTDTQY
J gene: TRBJ2-3
V gene: TRBV7-9

CDR3 protein: AISDDRRVNNEQF
J gene: TRBJ2-1
V gene: TRBV10-3

CDR3 protein: ASSVGQQNTEAF
J gene: TRBJ1-1
V gene: TRBV19

CDR3 protein: ASSLRSMNTEAF
J gene: TRBJ1-1
V gene: TRBV5-1

CDR3 protein: ASSLSDRGLSVYEQY
J gene: TRBJ2-7
V gene: TRBV2

CDR3 protein: ASSLRLAVYNEQF
J gene: TRBJ2-1
V gene: TRBV11-3

CDR3 protein: ASSPRTLGPGYT
J gene: TRBJ1-2
V gene: TRBV11-2

CDR3 protein: ASSWLAGDTGELF
J gene: TRBJ2-2
V gene: TRBV7-2

CDR3 protein: AWSRGIGNTIY
J gene: TRBJ1-3
V gene: TRBV30

CDR3 protein: ASSLSDWGDTNYGYT
J gene: TRBJ1-2
V gene: TRBV14

CDR3 protein: ASSLGQGGNTGELF
J gene: TRBJ2-2
V gene: TRBV7-6

CDR3 protein: ASSSSGFSYEQY
J gene: TRBJ2-7
V gene: TRBV6-5

CDR3 protein: ASSLARDQPQH
J gene: TRBJ1-5
V gene: TRBV7-2

CDR3 protein: ASSPPAGALSYNEQF
J gene: TRBJ2-1
V gene: TRBV4-1

CDR3 protein: ASRSRREQF
J gene: TRBJ2-1
V gene: TRBV7-2

CDR3 protein: AWSSRKETQY
J gene: TRBJ2-5
V gene: TRBV30

CDR3 protein: ASSRSGSGYNEQF
J gene: TRBJ2-1
V gene: TRBV5-4

CDR3 protein: ASSEPAGGIATQY
J gene: TRBJ2-5
V gene: TRBV2

CDR3 protein: ASSSDRGSPLH
J gene: TRBJ1-6
V gene: TRBV5-1

CDR3 protein: ASSPRGTDTQY
J gene: TRBJ2-3
V gene: TRBV18

CDR3 protein: ASSLEREGEQY
J gene: TRBJ2-7
V gene: TRBV7-2